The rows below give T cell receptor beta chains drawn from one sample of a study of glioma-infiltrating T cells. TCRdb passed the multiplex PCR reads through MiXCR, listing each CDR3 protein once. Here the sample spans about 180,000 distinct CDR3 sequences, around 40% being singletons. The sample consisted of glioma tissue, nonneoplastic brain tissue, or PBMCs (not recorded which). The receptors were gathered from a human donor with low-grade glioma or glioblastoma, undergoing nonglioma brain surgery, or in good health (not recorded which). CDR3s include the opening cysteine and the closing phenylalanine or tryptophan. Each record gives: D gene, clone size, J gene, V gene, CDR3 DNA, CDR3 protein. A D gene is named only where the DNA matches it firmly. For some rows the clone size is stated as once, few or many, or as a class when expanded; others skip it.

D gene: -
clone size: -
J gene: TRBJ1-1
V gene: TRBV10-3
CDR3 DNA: TGTGCCACCAAAACAGGGACGAACACTGAAGCTTTATTT
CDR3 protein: CATKTGTNTEALF

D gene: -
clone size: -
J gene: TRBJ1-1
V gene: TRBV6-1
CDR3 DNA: TGTGCCAGAAGTGAAACAGGGAGCACTGAGGCTTTCTTT
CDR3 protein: CARSETGSTEAFF

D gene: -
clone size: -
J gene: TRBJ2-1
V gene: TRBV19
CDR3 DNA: TGTGCCAGTACCAGGAGAGAGAGGGGCAATGAGCAGTTCTTC
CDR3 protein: CASTRRERGNEQFF

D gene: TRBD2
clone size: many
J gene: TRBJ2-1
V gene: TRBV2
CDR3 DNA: TGTGCCAGCAGTCCCGGGACTAGCGGGAGGGATTACAATGAGCAGTTCTTC
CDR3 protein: CASSPGTSGRDYNEQFF

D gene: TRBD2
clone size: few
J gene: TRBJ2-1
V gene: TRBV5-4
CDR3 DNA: TGTGCCAGCAGCGTAAGCGGGAGGTCTTACAATGAGCAGTTCTTC
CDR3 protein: CASSVSGRSYNEQFF

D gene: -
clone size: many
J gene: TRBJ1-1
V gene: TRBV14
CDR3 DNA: TGTGCCAGCAGCCAAGACAGGTACACTGAAGCTTTCTTT
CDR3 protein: CASSQDRYTEAFF

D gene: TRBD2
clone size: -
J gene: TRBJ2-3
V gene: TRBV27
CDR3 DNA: TGTGCCAGCAGTTTAGGCGGGAGGGACGCGGATACGCAGTATTTT
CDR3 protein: CASSLGGRDADTQYF

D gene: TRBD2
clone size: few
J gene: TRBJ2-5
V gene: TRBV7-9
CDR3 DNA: TGTGCCAGCAGCGTCCTAGCGGGCGAGACCCAGTACTTC
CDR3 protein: CASSVLAGETQYF

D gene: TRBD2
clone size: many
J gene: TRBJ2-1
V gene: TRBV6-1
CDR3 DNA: TGTGCCAGCAGTGACATAGCGGGAGTCATCTACAATGAGCAGTTCTTC
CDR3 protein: CASSDIAGVIYNEQFF

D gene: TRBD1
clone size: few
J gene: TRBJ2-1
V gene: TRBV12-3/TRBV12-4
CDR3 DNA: TGTGCCAGCAGCACCACACAGGGGAATGAGCAGTTCTTC
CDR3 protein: CASSTTQGNEQFF

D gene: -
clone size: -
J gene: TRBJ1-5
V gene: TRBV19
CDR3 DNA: TGTGCCAGTAGTGTATCCCACAATGTACAGGGACGGCAGCCCCATCATTTT
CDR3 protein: CASSVSHNVQGRQPHHF

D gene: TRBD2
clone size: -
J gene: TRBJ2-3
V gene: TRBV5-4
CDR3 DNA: TGTGCCAGCAGCTCTCGACTAGCGGGAGATGTGGATACGCAGTATTTT
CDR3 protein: CASSSRLAGDVDTQYF

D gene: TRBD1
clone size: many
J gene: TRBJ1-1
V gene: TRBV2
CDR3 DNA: TGTGCCAGCACCCTTATAGGACAGGGGGCTGAAGCTTTCTTT
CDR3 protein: CASTLIGQGAEAFF

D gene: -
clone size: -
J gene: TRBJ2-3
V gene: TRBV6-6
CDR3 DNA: TGTGCCAGCAGTTCCCCCGAGGCATCTAGCACAGATACGCGGTATTTT
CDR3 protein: CASSSPEASSTDTRYF

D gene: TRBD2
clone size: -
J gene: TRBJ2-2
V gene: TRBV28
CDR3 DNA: TGTGCCAGCAGTTTATGGCCCCCAAGAGGTAGCGGGAGGGTCAGCGGGGAGCTGTTTTTT
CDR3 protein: CASSLWPPRGSGRVSGELFF

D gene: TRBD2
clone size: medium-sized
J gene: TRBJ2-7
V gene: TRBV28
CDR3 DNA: TGTGCCAGCCATCAAGCGGGAGCTTACGAGCAGTACTTC
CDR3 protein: CASHQAGAYEQYF

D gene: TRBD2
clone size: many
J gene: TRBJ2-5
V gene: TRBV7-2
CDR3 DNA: TGTGCCAGCAGCTTAAATAGCGGGAGCGGTGAGACCCAGTACTTC
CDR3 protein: CASSLNSGSGETQYF

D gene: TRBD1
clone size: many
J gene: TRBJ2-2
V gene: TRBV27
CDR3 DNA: TGTGCCAGCAGCCCAGGACAGGGGGCAACCGGGGAGCTGTTTTTT
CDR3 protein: CASSPGQGATGELFF

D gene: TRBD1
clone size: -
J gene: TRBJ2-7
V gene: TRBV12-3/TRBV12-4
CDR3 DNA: TGTGCCAGCAGTTGGGGGACAGGGGCAACCTACGAGCAGTACTTC
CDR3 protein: CASSWGTGATYEQYF

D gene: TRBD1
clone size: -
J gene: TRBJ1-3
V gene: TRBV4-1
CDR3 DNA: TGCGCCAGCAGCCAAGTGGGGGGACAGGGGGCAAACACCATATATTTT
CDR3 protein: CASSQVGGQGANTIYF